This TCR beta chain derives from a study of tumor-infiltrating lymphocytes in primary liver carcinoma. Overall study: There were roughly 3.5 to 7.5 million productive TCRbeta reads per sample, a yield similar across tissue types.

General study results and limits: Tumors significantly exceeded blood in top-250-clone fraction (p = 0.039).

Worth noting for this clonotype: Its antigen is currently unknown. An end of the junction differs from the germline gene, which may be a read error.

The CDR3 runs to 14 residues. The germline V gene encodes CDR1 MNHEY and CDR2 SVGEGT. Starting from around 510 ng of total RNA, TCR beta cDNA was produced with a primer in the constant region. Libraries for TCR beta were built through three nested multiplex PCR rounds, which together made up a slightly modified ARM-PCR procedure. Amplification in the first two PCR rounds was performed using TRBV1-TRBV30 forward primers and a C-beta reverse primer for 10 cycles each. TCRdb independently ran MiXCR on the multiplex PCR reads; one entry per CDR3 protein. The sample includes tens of thousands of distinct CDR3 sequences, approximately 78% seen only once; the top ten take 35% to 50%. Unsorted bulk tissue (roughly 20-34 mg) underwent RNA and DNA co-extraction.

This TCR derives from a man between 40 and 49 years old with primary liver carcinoma and hepatitis B virus infection. The material sequenced was liver tumor tissue from sampling region 3. Regarding subset: tumor region T3, left-lateral pole. This sequence joins TRBV6-2 or TRBV6-3 and TRBJ1-1; D gene ambiguous. The CDR3 DNA is TGTACCAGCAATTACCTAGAGCTGAACACTGAAGCTTTCTTT. It encodes CTSNYLELNTEAFF.